This passage covers 10 T cell receptor beta chains from one sample sequenced in a study of shared T cell receptors in the human thymus. Here immunoSEQ multiplex PCR was the method, and the copy in TCRdb shows in-frame clones only, minus some. Of 700,000 or so clones listed, roughly 88% are singletons. The same data also went into a second study, on human thymus T cells.

The sample comprised thymocytes. Receptors originate from a girl younger than two with a congenital heart defect.

V and J are TRBV10-3 and TRBJ2-5; 9 bases map to TRBD1. Looked up from germline, CDR1 is ENHRY and CDR2 is SYGVKD. CDR3 length: 13 amino acids. Losses at the gene ends were 8 bases for V and 5 bases for J; bases not matched to a gene: 6. CDR3 in amino acids: CAIGRDRAETQYF. CDR3 DNA sequence: TGTGCCATCGGTCGGGACAGGGCGGAGACCCAGTACTTC.

This sequence joins TRBV6-1 and TRBJ2-7; no clear D gene. V lost 8 bases and J lost 6, with 8 bases in between. The CDR3 consists of 10 residues. Germline CDR1 MNHNS, CDR2 SASEGT. This chain's CDR3 is CASPPGEQYF. CDR3 nucleotides: TGTGCCAGCCCCCCCGGCGAGCAGTACTTC.

The rearrangement uses TRBV7-6 and TRBJ1-2; possible D gene TRBD1, 5 bases. Germline CDR1 SGHVS, CDR2 FNYEAQ. V gave up 6 bases and J gave up 4 bases, with 18 bases separating them. This CDR3 spans 15 amino acids. This CDR3 is CASSPAGGGGYGYTF. The CDR3 region has the DNA TGTGCCAGCAGTCCTGCCGGGGGGGGTGGCTATGGCTACACCTTC.

The chain has TRBV6-5 and TRBJ2-5; possibly TRBD1 for D (6 bases). Germline V gives CDR1 MNHEY, CDR2 SVGAGI. The V gene lost 4 bases and the J gene lost 5 bases, with 17 bases spanning the gap. The CDR3 is 15 amino acids. The CDR3 coding sequence is TGTGCCAGCAGTTCCCAATTGACAGGTCCCGAGACCCAGTACTTC. Its translation: CASSSQLTGPETQYF.

The rearrangement links TRBV28 to TRBJ2-7, with D perhaps matching TRBD1 (5 bases). The CDR3 loop spans 16 amino acids. The V gene's germline CDR1 is MDHEN and CDR2 SYDVKM. V was pared by 8 bases and J by 1 base, with 21 bases between. CDR3 loop: CASSRTTGQGSYEQYF. The CDR3 DNA reads TGTGCCAGCTCTAGGACAACTGGCCAGGGATCCTACGAGCAGTACTTC.

CDR3 sequence: CASIHARGNTEAFF. CDR3 nucleotides: TGTGCCAGCATTCACGCGAGAGGGAACACTGAAGCTTTCTTT. The V gene is TRBV28, the J gene TRBJ1-1; D is unclear. V was pared by 7 bases and J by 1 base, with 13 bases between. CDR1 and CDR2 (germline): MDHEN, SYDVKM. The CDR3 loop spans 14 amino acids. The full variable domain, with the rest looked up from reference TRBV28 and TRBJ1-1, is DVKVTQSSRYLVKRTGEKVFLECVQDMDHENMFWYRQDPGLGLRLIYFSYDVKMKEKGDIPEGYSVSREKKERFSLILESASTNQTSMYLCASIHARGNTEAFFGQGTRLTVV.

DNA for the CDR3: TGCAGCGTACATACCGGGACAACAAACTATGGCTACACCTTC. Amino acids: CSVHTGTTNYGYTF. This chain joins TRBV29-1 and TRBJ1-2; possibly TRBD1 for D (6 bases). V was cut by 6 bases and J by 2 bases, with 16 bases left in between. This CDR3 is built from 14 residues. CDR1 and CDR2 from the germline V gene are SQVTM and ANQGSEA.

The V gene is TRBV15, the J gene TRBJ2-1; TRBD1 might be the D (5 bases). The V and J ends lost 4 bases and 8 bases respectively, with 12 bases between them. The CDR3 covers 13 residues. CDR1 LNHNV and CDR2 YYDKDF come from the germline V gene (reference sequence). CDR3 bases: TGTGCCACCAGCACAACAGGCCCCCATGAGCAGTTCTTC. Residues: CATSTTGPHEQFF.

The chain uses TRBV13 and TRBJ2-7; 11 bases are a match to TRBD1. There are 18 residues in the CDR3. Germline CDR1 is PRHDT and CDR2 is FYEKMQ (reference sequence). V lost 4 bases, J lost 0 bases, and 11 bases stayed unmatched. The CDR3 sequence: CASSYGTGGIPGSYEQYF. CDR3 DNA: TGTGCCAGCAGCTATGGGACAGGGGGAATCCCAGGCTCCTACGAGCAGTACTTC.

This chain connects TRBV15 to TRBJ2-7; 8 bases are shared with TRBD1. The J segment lost 3 bases and the V segment lost 3 bases, leaving 13 bases of the junction unmatched. The germline V gene has CDR1 LNHNV and CDR2 YYDKDF (reference sequence). This CDR3 spans 17 amino acids. Here the CDR3 reads CATSRTVGTGTHYEQYF. The CDR3 DNA reads TGTGCCACCAGCAGGACAGTCGGGACAGGTACTCACTACGAGCAGTACTTC.